The clone carrying this T cell receptor (beta chain) was counted many times. Its target is not known. The library labeled individual cDNA molecules by adding unique molecular identifiers to them. TCRdb passed the RACE reads through MiXCR, listing each CDR3 protein once. The sample has about 81,000 distinct CDR3 sequences, roughly 10% seen once. CDR3 size: 14 residues. Per the germline V gene, CDR1 is KGHSH and CDR2 is LQKENI. Trimming cost V 2 bases and J 4 bases, with 11 bases left between them. Sample time point: patch test 2, 6 weeks after DPC sensitization. Treatment here: therapeutic diphenylcyclopropenone sensitization with weekly scalp DPC. People who gave samples had alopecia, were 18 to 70 years old, and were suitable for DPC. The data stem from a study of human T cells and chemical hapten exposure. Study observations and caveats: Expanded TCRs made up significantly more big CDR3 similarity clusters than controls did.

The receptor was isolated from a woman aged 30 to 39 with alopecia areata. Some clones in this sample may be carry-over from other donors' samples. The specimen was whole blood, collected in connection with sensitization to the hapten diphenylcyclopropenone (DPC). The chain joins TRBV18 to TRBJ1-2; D possibly corresponds to TRBD1 (5 bases). The CDR3 spells CASSPDQDSYGYTF. The CDR3 bases are TGTGCCAGCTCACCAGATCAAGACAGCTATGGCTACACCTTC. The variable domain in full, with the rest retrieved from reference TRBV18 and TRBJ1-2, is NAGVMQNPRHLVRRRGQEARLRCSPMKGHSHVYWYRQLPEEGLKFMVYLQKENIIDESGMPKERFSAEFPKEGPSILRIQQVVRGDSAAYFCASSPDQDSYGYTFGSGTRLTVV.